These 32 T cell receptor beta chains originate from one sample sequenced in a study of blood T cell repertoires in COVID-19. Sequencing used immunoSEQ multiplex PCR; TCRdb keeps in-frame clones, though not all of them. The table lists a few hundred thousand clones, around 84% of them singletons. Sequencing was done on a sample of peripheral blood. The receptors stem from a woman in her late teens or twenties with acute or convalescent COVID-19.

The V gene is TRBV15, the J gene TRBJ1-4, with 10 bases lining up with TRBD1. CDR1 is LNHNV, CDR2 YYDKDF, per germline (reference sequence). There are 16 residues in the CDR3. Trimming took 5 bases from V and 8 from J; bases not matched to a gene: 11. The chain's CDR3 is CATSGTQTGGREKLFF. The CDR3 bases are TGTGCCACCAGCGGCACCCAGACAGGGGGCCGAGAAAAACTGTTTTTT.

This chain uses TRBV3-1 (or the pseudogene TRBV3-2) with TRBJ1-2; 10 bases agree with TRBD1. The V segment lost 3 bases and the J segment 5 bases; nucleotides outside the gene matches: 6. There are 15 residues in the CDR3. Germline V lookup: CDR1 LGHDT, CDR2 YNNKEL (reference sequence). CDR3 nucleotides: TGTGCCAGCAGCCAGAACCGGGACAGGGGATATGGCTACACCTTC. It encodes CASSQNRDRGYGYTF.

The chain recombines TRBV28 with TRBJ1-1, with a weak D call TRBD1 (6 bases). V was cut by 5 bases and J by 1 base, with 14 bases left in between. The CDR3 is 15 amino acids. Germline V gene lookup returns CDR1 MDHEN and CDR2 SYDVKM. The CDR3 is CASSLLQGQNTEAFF. For the CDR3, the DNA is TGTGCCAGCAGTCTTTTGCAGGGGCAGAACACTGAAGCTTTCTTT.

V and J are TRBV30 and TRBJ1-1; D unclear. The V and J ends lost 1 base and 13 bases respectively, with 16 bases between them. CDR1 GTSNPN and CDR2 SVGIG come from the germline V gene (reference sequence). The CDR3 extends over 12 amino acids. In DNA, the CDR3 is TGTGCCTGGAGTGGGAAGAACAGTTATGTTTTCTTT. Translation: CAWSGKNSYVFF.

This chain uses TRBV19 with TRBJ1-1; D gene unclear. The V and J ends lost 5 bases and 3 bases respectively, with 16 bases between them. CDR1 is LNHDA, CDR2 SQIVND, per germline (reference sequence). This CDR3 is built from 15 residues. As DNA, the CDR3 is TGTGCCAGTAGTCCCGCCCCAGATGGGCACACTGAAGCTTTCTTT. Amino acids: CASSPAPDGHTEAFF.

J is TRBJ1-1 and V is TRBV18; D is undetermined. Trimming took 2 bases from V and 1 from J, leaving 8 bases between them. Germline CDR1 KGHSH, CDR2 LQKENI. The CDR3 sequence is 14 residues long. The CDR3 nucleotides are TGTGCCAGCTCACCAACGCAGGCGAACACTGAAGCTTTCTTT. Translated, it gives CASSPTQANTEAFF.

CDR3 region: CASSGTRPFQETQYF. In DNA, the CDR3 is TGCGCCAGCAGCGGGACTAGGCCCTTCCAAGAGACCCAGTACTTC. J is TRBJ2-5 and V is TRBV5-1, with 8 bases that match TRBD2. Trimming removed 4 bases from V and 1 base from J; junction bases left unmatched: 6. The CDR3 is 15 residues long. Germline V gene data show CDR1 as SGHRS and CDR2 as YFSETQ.

The rearrangement links TRBV5-1 to TRBJ2-1; 12 bases are a match to TRBD2. Germline V lookup: CDR1 SGHRS, CDR2 YFSETQ. The CDR3 is made up of 17 amino acids. Germline trimming cut 1 base from V and 2 bases from J; bases unmatched to any gene: 4. CDR3 loop: CASSLTTSGGPYNEQFF. The CDR3 region has the DNA TGCGCCAGCAGCTTGACCACTAGCGGGGGGCCCTACAATGAGCAGTTCTTC.

V and J are TRBV6-5 and TRBJ2-1; 9 bases map to TRBD1. The ends lost 9 bases at V and 4 bases at J; junction bases unmatched: 7. The germline V gene has CDR1 MNHEY and CDR2 SVGAGI. The CDR3 extends over 14 amino acids. The CDR3 sequence is CASTPGQGYNEQFF. The CDR3 coding sequence is TGTGCCAGTACACCGGGACAGGGATACAATGAGCAGTTCTTC.

The sample holds one count of this clone. The J gene is TRBJ2-7, the V gene TRBV29-1, with 7 bases aligning to TRBD2. Germline trimming cut 3 bases from V and 6 bases from J; bases unmatched to any gene: 8. The CDR3 has 13 residues. Germline V CDR1 and CDR2: SQVTM, ANQGSEA. The CDR3 region has the DNA TGCAGCGTTGAGTCGCGGGAGTTCGGCGAGCAGTACTTC. Its translation is CSVESREFGEQYF.

This sequence joins TRBV19 and TRBJ2-7; a possible D gene is TRBD2 (5 bases). CDR1 and CDR2 from the germline V gene are LNHDA and SQIVND (reference sequence). Trimming took off 7 bases at V and 4 bases at J, with 14 bases between the two ends. CDR3 length: 13 amino acids. The CDR3 protein is CASTMSEGYEQYF. The CDR3 DNA sequence: TGTGCCAGTACCATGAGTGAGGGATACGAGCAGTACTTC. Full variable domain (remainder filled in from reference TRBV19 and TRBJ2-7): DGGITQSPKYLFRKEGQNVTLSCEQNLNHDAMYWYRQDPGQGLRLIYYSQIVNDFQKGDIAEGYSVSREKKESFPLTVTSAQKNPTAFYLCASTMSEGYEQYFGPGTRLTVT.

The J gene is TRBJ1-3, the V gene TRBV3-1 (or the pseudogene TRBV3-2); D uncertain. Trimming took 3 bases from V and 3 from J, leaving 6 bases between them. Germline V lookup: CDR1 LGHDT, CDR2 YNNKEL (reference sequence). This CDR3 is built from 13 residues. This CDR3 is CASSHPFGNTIYF. The CDR3 coding sequence is TGTGCCAGCAGCCACCCCTTTGGAAACACCATATATTTT.

The chain is built from TRBV11-1 and TRBJ2-1, with TRBD2 as a possible D gene (5 bases). The V and J ends lost 1 base and 12 bases respectively, with 13 bases between them. The CDR3 extends over 13 amino acids. Germline V gene data show CDR1 as SGHAT and CDR2 as FQDESV (reference sequence). The CDR3 reads CASSLDPKDSQFF. In DNA, the CDR3 is TGTGCCAGCAGCTTAGATCCCAAGGACTCGCAGTTCTTC.

As for this clone: This CDR3 is also generated by other DNA sequences in the sample. This chain joins TRBV9 and TRBJ2-7; 8 bases are shared with TRBD1. Looked up from germline, CDR1 is SGDLS and CDR2 is YYNGEE. J was trimmed by 3 bases and V by 0 bases; bases with no gene match: 2. The CDR3 is 14 amino acids. CDR3 bases: TGTGCCAGCAGCGTAGGGACAGGGTACTACGAGCAGTACTTC. Translation gives CASSVGTGYYEQYF.

The chain combines TRBV13 with TRBJ2-1; possibly TRBD1 for D (6 bases). The V gene lost 4 bases and the J gene lost 3 bases, with 16 bases spanning the gap. The CDR3 contains 16 residues. Germline V CDR1 and CDR2: PRHDT, FYEKMQ (reference sequence). The CDR3 is CASSYGPTGDYNEQFF. The CDR3 nucleotides read TGTGCCAGCAGCTACGGCCCGACAGGCGACTACAATGAGCAGTTCTTC.

The chain has TRBV10-3 and TRBJ2-7, with D possibly matching TRBD2 (6 bases). The CDR3 consists of 13 residues. Germline assignment: CDR1 ENHRY and CDR2 SYGVKD. V was clipped by 2 bases and J by 2 bases, with 7 bases between them. CDR3 in amino acids: CAISERETYEQYF. CDR3 sequence (DNA): TGTGCCATCAGTGAGCGGGAGACCTACGAGCAGTACTTC.

The V gene is TRBV12-3 or TRBV12-4, the J gene TRBJ1-1; TRBD1 might be the D (6 bases). Trimming shortened V by 6 bases and J by 6 bases, and 14 bases separated the two germline ends. The CDR3 consists of 13 residues. CDR3: CASSTTTGSEAFF. As DNA, the CDR3 is TGTGCCAGCAGCACGACGACAGGCTCTGAAGCTTTCTTT.

This clone was picked up one time. The V call is TRBV9, the J call TRBJ2-1; TRBD2 is a possible D gene (5 bases). This CDR3 has 16 residues. V was pared by 4 bases and J by 0 bases, with 14 bases between. Per the germline V gene, CDR1 is SGDLS and CDR2 is YYNGEE. CDR3 sequence: CASSTTVASSYNEQFF. The CDR3 DNA reads TGTGCCAGCAGCACCACCGTAGCGAGCTCCTACAATGAGCAGTTCTTC. Supplemented by reference TRBV9 and TRBJ2-1, the full variable domain reads DSGVTQTPKHLITATGQRVTLRCSPRSGDLSVYWYQQSLDQGLQFLIQYYNGEERAKGNILERFSAQQFPDLHSELNLSSLELGDSALYFCASSTTVASSYNEQFFGPGTRLTVL.

V is TRBV28 and J is TRBJ1-4; the match to TRBD1 covers 10 bases. Per germline, CDR1 MDHEN and CDR2 SYDVKM. This CDR3 is built from 15 residues. V lost 3 bases, J lost 8 bases, and 6 bases stayed unmatched. The CDR3, as DNA: TGTGCCAGCAGTTTCCAGGGACAGGGGTGGGAAAAACTGTTTTTT. Its translation is CASSFQGQGWEKLFF.

The genes are TRBV19 and TRBJ1-1, with 7 nucleotides matching TRBD1. Germline V gene data show CDR1 as LNHDA and CDR2 as SQIVND (reference sequence). The CDR3 length is 15 residues. The ends lost 7 bases at V and 3 bases at J; junction bases unmatched: 11. The DNA for the CDR3 is TGTGCCAGTAATGCCCTCGACAGGGCCGACACTGAAGCTTTCTTT. Protein: CASNALDRADTEAFF.

This clone came up once. The chain is built from TRBV11-2 and TRBJ1-1, with a weak D call TRBD1 (5 bases). CDR3 length: 14 residues. The ends were cut back, 0 bases at V and 5 bases at J, with 10 bases in the middle. Germline CDR1 reads SGHAT; CDR2 reads FQNNGV. The CDR3 DNA sequence: TGTGCCAGCAGCTTAGACCCCACAGGAACTGAAGCTTTCTTT. Amino acid sequence: CASSLDPTGTEAFF.

This chain joins TRBV5-1 and TRBJ1-1; D gene ambiguous. The CDR3 runs to 15 residues. Germline CDR1 reads SGHRS; CDR2 reads YFSETQ. V was clipped by 6 bases and J by 1 base, with 16 bases between them. The CDR3 bases are TGCGCCAGCAACAATCGAGATGCGGGGAACACTGAAGCTTTCTTT. This translates into CASNNRDAGNTEAFF.

This rearrangement joins TRBV19 to TRBJ1-5; TRBD1 aligns across 8 bases. This CDR3 is 15 amino acids long. J was trimmed by 5 bases and V by 6 bases; bases with no gene match: 9. Germline assignment: CDR1 LNHDA and CDR2 SQIVND (reference sequence). CDR3 bases: TGTGCCAGTAGACCGTTGGACAGGGCTGATCAGCCCCAGCATTTT. Its protein is CASRPLDRADQPQHF.

The chain employs TRBV6-5 and TRBJ1-2, with D possibly matching TRBD1 (5 bases). Germline CDR1 MNHEY, CDR2 SVGAGI. Trimming pared 0 bases from V and 4 bases from J, leaving 12 bases between. CDR3 length: 15 amino acids. The CDR3 sequence is CASSYSRGSGYGYTF. The CDR3 DNA follows: TGTGCCAGCAGTTACTCGCGGGGCTCGGGCTATGGCTACACCTTC.

The gene calls are TRBV7-3 and TRBJ2-3, with a tentative D call TRBD1 (7 bases). CDR3 length: 14 residues. The germline V gene encodes CDR1 SGHTA and CDR2 FQGTGA. The V end was cut by 6 bases, the J end by 3 bases, with 13 bases between. CDR3 DNA sequence: TGTGCCAGCAGTCAGGCAGGGGGGACAGATACGCAGTATTTT. This codes for CASSQAGGTDTQYF.

V is TRBV5-1 and J is TRBJ1-3; D gene uncertain. Trimming took off 0 bases at V and 5 bases at J, with 9 bases between the two ends. The CDR3 runs to 14 residues. Per the germline V gene, CDR1 is SGHRS and CDR2 is YFSETQ. CDR3 in amino acids: CASSLGESRNTIYF. Here the CDR3 DNA reads TGCGCCAGCAGCTTGGGGGAGAGTCGAAACACCATATATTTT.

The V call is TRBV13, the J call TRBJ2-5; possibly TRBD2 for D (5 bases). The CDR3 sequence is 13 residues long. Germline V gene data show CDR1 as PRHDT and CDR2 as FYEKMQ (reference sequence). V lost 1 base and J 10 bases, leaving 13 bases between the germline ends. The CDR3 DNA reads as TGTGCCAGCAGCTTAGCGGGTAGCGAGGACCAGTACTTC. Its translation: CASSLAGSEDQYF. Drawing the rest from reference TRBV13 and TRBJ2-5, the complete variable domain is AAGVIQSPRHLIKEKRETATLKCYPIPRHDTVYWYQQGPGQDPQFLISFYEKMQSDKGSIPDRFSAQQFSDYHSELNMSSLELGDSALYFCASSLAGSEDQYFGPGTRLLVL.

This chain uses TRBV5-1 with TRBJ2-7; 10 bases are a match to TRBD2. V trimming: 4 bases; J trimming: 2 bases; junction bases outside the gene matches: 9. Germline CDR1 reads SGHRS; CDR2 reads YFSETQ. The CDR3 is 16 residues long. The CDR3 DNA sequence: TGCGCCAGCAGCCCACAAGGACTAGCGGTCACCTACGAGCAGTACTTC. Its translation: CASSPQGLAVTYEQYF.

The genes are TRBV12-5 and TRBJ1-1; TRBD1 agrees at 7 bases. The ends lost 9 bases at V and 7 bases at J; junction bases unmatched: 11. This CDR3 has 13 amino acids. From germline, CDR1 is LGHNT and CDR2 FRNRAP. CDR3 nucleotide sequence: TGTGCTAGGCCCAGAAAAGGGGGCGATGAAGCTTTCTTT. It specifies CARPRKGGDEAFF.

This rearrangement joins TRBV29-1 to TRBJ1-1, with D tentatively TRBD1 (6 bases). The CDR3 has 11 amino acids. The germline gives CDR1 SQVTM, CDR2 ANQGSEA. Trimming removed 4 bases from V and 11 bases from J, with 14 bases in between. CDR3 in amino acids: CSVGTTGKAFF. The DNA for the CDR3 is TGCAGCGTTGGTACTACAGGGAAGGCTTTCTTT.

The V call is TRBV10-1, the J call TRBJ2-1; possible D gene TRBD2, 6 bases. This CDR3 has 12 residues. Between the trimmed V and J ends, which lost 9 bases and 9 bases, there was a span of 15 bases. Per the germline V gene, CDR1 is WNHNN and CDR2 is SYGVQD (reference sequence). CDR3 residues: CASGDWEGEQFF. As DNA, the CDR3 is TGCGCCAGTGGGGACTGGGAAGGTGAGCAGTTCTTC.

The rearrangement uses TRBV6-1 and TRBJ2-2, with D possibly matching TRBD2 (5 bases). V dropped 2 bases and J dropped 6 bases, with 10 bases sitting between them. Germline V gene lookup returns CDR1 MNHNS and CDR2 SASEGT. The length of the CDR3 is 14 residues. The CDR3 spells CASSEQGRSGELFF. The CDR3 nucleotides read TGTGCCAGCAGTGAACAAGGGAGATCCGGGGAGCTGTTTTTT.